This T cell receptor (beta chain) comes out of a study of T cells in Graves' hyperthyroidism and ophthalmopathy. This clonotype occurred many times. Amplified regions were TCR beta CDR3 sequences from RNA transcripts. A first-round RT-PCR of the TCR CDR3 used the HTBI primer set. Each CDR3 protein gets one entry after TCRdb re-called the multiplex PCR reads with MiXCR. Of roughly 500,000 distinct CDR3 sequences listed, 22% are singletons. Germline-derived CDR1 and CDR2 are MNHEY and SMNVEV (reference sequence). This CDR3 contains 15 residues. V shed 5 bases and J 6 bases; nucleotides not matched to a gene: 9.

V is TRBV27 and J is TRBJ2-3; 9 bases agree with TRBD2. This clonotype originated in a woman between 70 and 85 years old with Graves' ophthalmopathy. Sequenced input: blood. CDR3 sequence reads: CASSRAGGGPDTQYF. The DNA of the CDR3 is TGTGCCAGCAGTCGAGCGGGAGGAGGTCCGGATACGCAGTATTTT.